This TCR beta chain was sequenced during a study of T cells in Graves' hyperthyroidism and ophthalmopathy. Study at large: Peripheral blood was taken when the disease was first diagnosed, before any treatment began.

From RNA transcripts, TCR beta CDR3 regions were amplified. The HTBI primer set was used in a first-round RT-PCR of the TCR CDR3. TCRdb processed the multiplex PCR reads anew with MiXCR; each CDR3 protein has one entry. The sample gives 300,000 to 500,000 distinct CDR3 sequences, just under 15% of which show up once; approximately 30% is in the top ten. This clonotype appeared a few times. The diagnostic basis comprised clinical symptoms, serum thyroxine and TRAb, thyroid ultrasound and orbital computed tomography. Using more than 7.5 ml of fresh peripheral blood, PBMCs were prepared. The germline CDR1 and CDR2 sequences are SQVTM and ANQGSEA. The CDR3 consists of 13 residues. V dropped 4 bases and J dropped 2 bases, with 12 bases sitting between them.

The sample comprised blood. The V and J genes are TRBV29-1 and TRBJ2-7; D remains ambiguous. The TCR comes from a woman in her twenties or thirties with Graves' hyperthyroidism. CDR3: CSVVRRLTYEQYF. DNA of the CDR3: TGCAGCGTTGTTCGGCGTCTTACCTACGAGCAGTACTTC.